This T cell receptor (beta chain) is from a study of blood T cell repertoires in COVID-19. Study-level background: The samples span acute and convalescent COVID-19 from the United States, Italy and Spain.

This table comes from immunoSEQ multiplex PCR, and its TCRdb copy is limited to in-frame clones, with some not included. The profile shows 540,000 or so clones, 85% to 90% of them singletons. The sequenced material came from peripheral blood. The clonotype originates from a woman between 50 and 59 years old with COVID-19, enrolled during active disease.

CDR3 sequence: CSVDHGGGTEAFF. CDR3 coding DNA: TGCAGCGTCGATCATGGCGGGGGGACTGAAGCTTTCTTT. The chain combines TRBV29-1 with TRBJ1-1; D possibly corresponds to TRBD1 (5 bases). Trimming stripped 6 bases from V and 5 bases from J, with 16 bases between. CDR3 length: 13 amino acids. CDR1 SQVTM and CDR2 ANQGSEA come from the germline V gene.